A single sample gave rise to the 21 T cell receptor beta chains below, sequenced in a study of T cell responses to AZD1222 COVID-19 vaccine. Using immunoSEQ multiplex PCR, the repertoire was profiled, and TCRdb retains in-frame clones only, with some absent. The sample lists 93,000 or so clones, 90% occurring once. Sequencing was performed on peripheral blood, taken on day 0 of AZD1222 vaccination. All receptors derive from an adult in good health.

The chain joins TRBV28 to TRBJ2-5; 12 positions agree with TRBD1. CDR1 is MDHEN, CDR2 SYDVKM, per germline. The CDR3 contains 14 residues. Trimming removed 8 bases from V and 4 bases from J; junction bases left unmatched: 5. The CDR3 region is CASRGTGGVETQYF. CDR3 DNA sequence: TGTGCCAGCCGAGGGACAGGGGGCGTAGAGACCCAGTACTTC.

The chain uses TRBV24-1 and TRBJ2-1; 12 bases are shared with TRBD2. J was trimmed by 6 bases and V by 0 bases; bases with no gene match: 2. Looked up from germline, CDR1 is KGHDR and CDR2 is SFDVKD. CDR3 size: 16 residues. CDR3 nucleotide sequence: TGTGCCACCAGTGATTTGGCTAGCGGGGGGGGCAATGAGCAGTTCTTC. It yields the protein CATSDLASGGGNEQFF.

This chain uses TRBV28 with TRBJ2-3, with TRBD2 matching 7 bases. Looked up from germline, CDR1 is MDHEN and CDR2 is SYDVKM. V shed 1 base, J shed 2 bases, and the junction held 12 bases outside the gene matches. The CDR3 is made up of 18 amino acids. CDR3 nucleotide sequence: TGTGCCAGCAGTTTATTCCCATCTTCTAGCGGAAACACAGATACGCAGTATTTT. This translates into CASSLFPSSSGNTDTQYF.

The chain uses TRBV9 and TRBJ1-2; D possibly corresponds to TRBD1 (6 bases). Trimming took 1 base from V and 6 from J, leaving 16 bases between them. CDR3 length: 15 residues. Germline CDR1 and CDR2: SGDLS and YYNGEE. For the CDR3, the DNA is TGTGCCAGCAGCGTATTACAGGGTGGGTTAGATGGCTACACCTTC. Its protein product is CASSVLQGGLDGYTF.

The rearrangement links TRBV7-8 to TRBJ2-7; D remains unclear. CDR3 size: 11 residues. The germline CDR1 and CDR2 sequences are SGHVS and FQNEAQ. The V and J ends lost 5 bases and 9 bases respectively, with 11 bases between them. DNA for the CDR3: TGTGCCAGCAGCCCTTTGCAGTTGCAGTACTTC. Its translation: CASSPLQLQYF.

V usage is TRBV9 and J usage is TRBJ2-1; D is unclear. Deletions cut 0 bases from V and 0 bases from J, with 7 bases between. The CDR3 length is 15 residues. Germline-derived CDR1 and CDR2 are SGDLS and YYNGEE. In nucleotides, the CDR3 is TGTGCCAGCAGCGTAGGTGTCGGCTCCTACAATGAGCAGTTCTTC. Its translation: CASSVGVGSYNEQFF.

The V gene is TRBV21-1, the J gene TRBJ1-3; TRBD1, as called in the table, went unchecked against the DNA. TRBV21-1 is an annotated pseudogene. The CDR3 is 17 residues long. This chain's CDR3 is CASSKFQKGPSGNTIYF. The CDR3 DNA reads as TGTGCCAGCAGCAAGTTTCAGAAGGGGCCTTCTGGAAACACCATATATTTT.

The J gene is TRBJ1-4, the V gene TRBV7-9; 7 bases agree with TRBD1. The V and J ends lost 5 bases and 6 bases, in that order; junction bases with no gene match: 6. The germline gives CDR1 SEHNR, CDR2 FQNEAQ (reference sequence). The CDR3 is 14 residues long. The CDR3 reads CASSVQGTDEKLFF. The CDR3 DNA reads TGTGCCAGCAGCGTACAGGGGACCGATGAAAAACTGTTTTTT.

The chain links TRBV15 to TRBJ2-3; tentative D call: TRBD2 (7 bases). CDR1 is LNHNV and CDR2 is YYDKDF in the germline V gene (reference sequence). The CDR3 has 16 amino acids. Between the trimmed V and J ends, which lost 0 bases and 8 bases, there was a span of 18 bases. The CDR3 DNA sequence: TGTGCCACCAGCAGAGAGGTTTGGGGGGGGCTAGGTACGCAGTATTTT. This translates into CATSREVWGGLGTQYF.

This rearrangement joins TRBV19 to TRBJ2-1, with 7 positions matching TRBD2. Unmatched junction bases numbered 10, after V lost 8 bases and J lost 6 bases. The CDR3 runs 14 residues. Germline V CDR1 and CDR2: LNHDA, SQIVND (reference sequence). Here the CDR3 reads CASAPVGGGNEQFF. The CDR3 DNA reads TGTGCCAGTGCGCCGGTGGGGGGGGGCAATGAGCAGTTCTTC.

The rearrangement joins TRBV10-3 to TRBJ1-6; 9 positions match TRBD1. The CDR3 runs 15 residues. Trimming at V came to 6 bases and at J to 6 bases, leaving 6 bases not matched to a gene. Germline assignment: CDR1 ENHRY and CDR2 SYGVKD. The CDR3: CAISTGTGFNSPLHF. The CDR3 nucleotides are TGTGCCATCAGCACCGGGACAGGGTTTAATTCACCCCTCCACTTT.

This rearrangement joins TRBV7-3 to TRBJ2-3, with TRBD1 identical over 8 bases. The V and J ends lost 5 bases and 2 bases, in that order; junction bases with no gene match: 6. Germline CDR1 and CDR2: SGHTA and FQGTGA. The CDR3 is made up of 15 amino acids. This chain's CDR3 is CASSAGTGYTDTQYF. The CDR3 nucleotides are TGTGCCAGCAGCGCAGGGACAGGCTACACAGATACGCAGTATTTT. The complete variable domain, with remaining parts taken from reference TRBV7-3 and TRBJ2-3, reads GAGVSQTPSNKVTEKGKYVELRCDPISGHTALYWYRQSLGQGPEFLIYFQGTGAADDSGLPNDRFFAVRPEGSVSTLKIQRTERGDSAVYLCASSAGTGYTDTQYFGPGTRLTVL.

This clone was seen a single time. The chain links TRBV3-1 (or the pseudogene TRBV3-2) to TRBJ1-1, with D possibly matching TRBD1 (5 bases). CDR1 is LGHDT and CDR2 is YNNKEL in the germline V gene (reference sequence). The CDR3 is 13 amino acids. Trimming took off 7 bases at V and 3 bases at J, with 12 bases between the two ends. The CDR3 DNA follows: TGTGCCAGCACTAACTCGGGGGACACTGAAGCTTTCTTT. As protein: CASTNSGDTEAFF.

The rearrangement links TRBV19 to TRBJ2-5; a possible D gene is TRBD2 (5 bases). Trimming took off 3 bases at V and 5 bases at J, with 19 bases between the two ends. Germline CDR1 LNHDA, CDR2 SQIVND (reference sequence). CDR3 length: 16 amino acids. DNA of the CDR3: TGTGCCAGTAGTATGAACGGGGAAAGGTCTAGGGAGACCCAGTACTTC. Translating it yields CASSMNGERSRETQYF.

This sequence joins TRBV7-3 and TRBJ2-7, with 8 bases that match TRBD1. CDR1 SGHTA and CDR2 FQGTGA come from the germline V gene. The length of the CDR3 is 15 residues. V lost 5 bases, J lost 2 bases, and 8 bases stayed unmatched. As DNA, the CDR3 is TGTGCCAGCAGCCCTTCCCGGACAGGGACCTACGAGCAGTACTTC. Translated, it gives CASSPSRTGTYEQYF.

The CDR3 DNA sequence: TGTGCCAGCTCATCCGCAGGCCTCTCTGGAAACACCATATATTTT. Amino acids: CASSSAGLSGNTIYF. V gene TRBV18 combines with J gene TRBJ1-3; D is ambiguous. The CDR3 runs to 15 residues. Germline-derived CDR1 and CDR2 are KGHSH and LQKENI. Trimming took off 5 bases at V and 0 bases at J, with 11 bases between the two ends.

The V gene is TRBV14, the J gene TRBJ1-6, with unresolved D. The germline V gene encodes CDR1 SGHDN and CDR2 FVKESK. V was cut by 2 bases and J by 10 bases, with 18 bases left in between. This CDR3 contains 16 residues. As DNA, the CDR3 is TGTGCCAGCAGCCAACTTTTTTTTGCAAAAGGGTCACCCCTCCACTTT. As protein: CASSQLFFAKGSPLHF.

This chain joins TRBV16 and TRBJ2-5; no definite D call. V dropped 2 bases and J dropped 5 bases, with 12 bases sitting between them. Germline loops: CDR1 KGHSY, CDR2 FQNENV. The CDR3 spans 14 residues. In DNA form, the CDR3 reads TGTGCCAGCAGCCAAAGCTCCCCCGCCGAGACCCAGTACTTC. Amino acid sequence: CASSQSSPAETQYF.

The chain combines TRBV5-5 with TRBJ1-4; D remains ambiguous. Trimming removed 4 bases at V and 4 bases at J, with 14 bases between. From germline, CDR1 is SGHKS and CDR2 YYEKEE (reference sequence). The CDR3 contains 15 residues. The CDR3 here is CASSRAGPLNEKLFF. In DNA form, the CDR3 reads TGTGCCAGCAGCCGGGCGGGCCCCCTTAATGAAAAACTGTTTTTT.

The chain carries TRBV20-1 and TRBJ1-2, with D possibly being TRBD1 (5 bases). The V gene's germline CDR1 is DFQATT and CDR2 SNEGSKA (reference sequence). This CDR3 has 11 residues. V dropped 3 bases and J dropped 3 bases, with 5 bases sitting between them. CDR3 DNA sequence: TGCAGTGCTAGGACAGACTATGGCTACACCTTC. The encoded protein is CSARTDYGYTF.

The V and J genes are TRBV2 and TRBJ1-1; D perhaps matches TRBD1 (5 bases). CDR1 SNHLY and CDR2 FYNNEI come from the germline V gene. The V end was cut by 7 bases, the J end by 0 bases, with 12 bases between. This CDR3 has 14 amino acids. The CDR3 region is CASKTGRLNTEAFF. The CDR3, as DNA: TGTGCCAGCAAGACGGGACGACTGAACACTGAAGCTTTCTTT.